Below, 23 T cell receptor beta chains from the same sample are listed, as sequenced in a study of OX40 agonist ivuxolimab in advanced cancers. Library construction relied on the immunoSEQ multiplex PCR assay. TCRdb provides this immuneACCESS table in a form limited to in-frame rearrangements. Some clones are lacking; in checked studies, under half of them reflect an unresolved V gene, and why the rest are absent is not known. A total of around 80,000 clones appear in this sample, 65% to 90% of them only once. The ten largest clones capture approximately 0.5% of the sample. The sample here was CD4+ or CD8+ T cells sorted from blood, taken in a trial of the OX40 agonist ivuxolimab. These receptors came from an adult with an advanced solid tumor such as melanoma, head and neck, liver or kidney cancer.

This chain connects TRBV19 to TRBJ2-7; 7 nucleotides match TRBD1. This CDR3 has 15 amino acids. Per germline, CDR1 LNHDA and CDR2 SQIVND (reference sequence). The trim removed 1 base at V and 3 bases at J, leaving 6 bases unmatched. CDR3 in DNA: TGTGCCAGTAGTATAGGAGCACAGGGGAACTACGAGCAGTACTTC. Translated: CASSIGAQGNYEQYF.

This clone was counted once. The CDR3 region has the DNA TGCGCCAGCAGCTTGGAGCCAGGGCGACAGGGCTACACCTTC. This codes for CASSLEPGRQGYTF. The chain recombines TRBV5-1 with TRBJ1-2; TRBD1 might be the D (5 bases). The CDR3 spans 14 residues. V was pared by 0 bases and J by 8 bases, with 14 bases between. Looked up from germline, CDR1 is SGHRS and CDR2 is YFSETQ. Full variable domain (missing parts from reference TRBV5-1 and TRBJ1-2): KAGVTQTPRYLIKTRGQQVTLSCSPISGHRSVSWYQQTPGQGLQFLFEYFSETQRNKGNFPGRFSGRQFSNSRSEMNVSTLELGDSALYLCASSLEPGRQGYTFGSGTRLTVV.

Written as DNA, the CDR3 is TGTGCCAGCAGCCAAGATTGGACAGGGGGACACTATGGCTACACCTTC. Protein sequence: CASSQDWTGGHYGYTF. This chain uses TRBV4-2 with TRBJ1-2, with 10 bases that match TRBD1. Germline-derived CDR1 and CDR2 are LGHNA and YNFKEQ. This CDR3 comprises 16 residues. V shed 0 bases and J 3 bases; nucleotides not matched to a gene: 4.

This chain links TRBV18 with TRBJ1-6; D is uncertain. The CDR3 contains 16 residues. Trimming took 3 bases from V and 2 from J, leaving 11 bases between them. The germline V gene encodes CDR1 KGHSH and CDR2 LQKENI. CDR3 DNA sequence: TGTGCCAGCTCACCGGGCCAGGCAGCCTATAATTCACCCCTCCACTTT. This codes for CASSPGQAAYNSPLHF. The whole variable domain, remainder taken from reference TRBV18 and TRBJ1-6, is NAGVMQNPRHLVRRRGQEARLRCSPMKGHSHVYWYRQLPEEGLKFMVYLQKENIIDESGMPKERFSAEFPKEGPSILRIQQVVRGDSAAYFCASSPGQAAYNSPLHFGNGTRLTVT.

V is TRBV7-2 and J is TRBJ2-7, with D maybe TRBD1 (5 bases). Looked up from germline, CDR1 is SGHTA and CDR2 is FQGNSA. Trimming stripped 1 base from V and 2 bases from J, with 9 bases between. The CDR3 spans 14 residues. The CDR3 coding sequence is TGTGCCAGCAGCTTAGGACAGAGGACCTACGAGCAGTACTTC. It specifies CASSLGQRTYEQYF.

The V gene is TRBV7-3, the J gene TRBJ2-3; tentative D call: TRBD2 (5 bases). Germline V lookup: CDR1 SGHTA, CDR2 FQGTGA. Trimming pared 3 bases from V and 6 bases from J, leaving 16 bases between. This CDR3 has 15 amino acids. The CDR3 nucleotides read TGTGCCAGCAGCTTCCTAGCTTCACCGGGGGATACGCAGTATTTT. Its protein product is CASSFLASPGDTQYF.

CDR3 sequence reads: CASSWGAGGAREQYF. The CDR3 bases are TGCGCCAGCAGCTGGGGAGCGGGGGGGGCGCGGGAGCAGTACTTC. This chain connects TRBV5-1 to TRBJ2-7, with 10 bases lining up with TRBD2. The CDR3 has 15 amino acids. The ends lost 3 bases at V and 7 bases at J; junction bases unmatched: 10. Germline V gene data show CDR1 as SGHRS and CDR2 as YFSETQ.

This clone was detected a few times. V and J are TRBV14 and TRBJ2-7, with TRBD1 as a possible D gene (5 bases). V lost 4 bases and J lost 3, with 13 bases in between. Germline V lookup: CDR1 SGHDN, CDR2 FVKESK. This CDR3 contains 14 residues. The chain's CDR3 is CASSRHRTDYEQYF. In nucleotides, the CDR3 is TGTGCCAGCAGCCGTCACAGGACCGACTACGAGCAGTACTTC.

This rearrangement joins TRBV28 to TRBJ1-2, with 11 bases aligning to TRBD1. The CDR3 spans 15 residues. The germline CDR1 and CDR2 sequences are MDHEN and SYDVKM. The ends lost 7 bases at V and 5 bases at J; junction bases unmatched: 9. DNA for the CDR3: TGTGCCAGCACTCGTTGGACAGGGGGCAGGTATGGCTACACCTTC. This gives the protein CASTRWTGGRYGYTF.

The sample holds a few counts of this clone. The V and J genes are TRBV18 and TRBJ2-7; TRBD1 or TRBD2 may be the D gene (5 bases each). Trimming shortened V by 2 bases and J by 2 bases, and 13 bases separated the two germline ends. The germline V gene has CDR1 KGHSH and CDR2 LQKENI. The CDR3 has 15 residues. CDR3 DNA sequence: TGTGCCAGCTCACCAGACGGGGCCCGCCCCTACGAGCAGTACTTC. Residues: CASSPDGARPYEQYF. The whole variable domain, remainder taken from reference TRBV18 and TRBJ2-7, is NAGVMQNPRHLVRRRGQEARLRCSPMKGHSHVYWYRQLPEEGLKFMVYLQKENIIDESGMPKERFSAEFPKEGPSILRIQQVVRGDSAAYFCASSPDGARPYEQYFGPGTRLTVT.

The chain employs TRBV19 and TRBJ1-5; D gene uncertain. The V end lost 7 bases, the J end lost 9 bases, and 16 bases lay between the germline ends. Germline loops: CDR1 LNHDA, CDR2 SQIVND (reference sequence). CDR3 length: 13 amino acids. CDR3 nucleotide sequence: TGTGCCAGTACAAATGAGGACGGCAGGCCCCAGCATTTT. This encodes CASTNEDGRPQHF.

In the case of this clone: The junction departs from germline at one end; a sequencing error may be responsible. The rearrangement uses TRBV7-7 and TRBJ2-1; the D gene could be TRBD1 or TRBD2 (5 bases each). CDR1 and CDR2 from the germline V gene are SSHAT and FNYEAQ (reference sequence). This CDR3 is built from 15 residues. The CDR3 region has the DNA TGTGCTAGCAGCTTAGGGACGGGCTCCTACAATGAGCAGTTCTTC. Translated, it gives CASSLGTGSYNEQFF.

The rearrangement uses TRBV21-1 and TRBJ1-5; TRBD1 was called by the table and not checked on the DNA. TRBV21-1 represents a pseudogene. The CDR3 contains 17 residues. CDR3 amino acids: CASSKDKGTGVYSPQHF. The CDR3 DNA is TGTGCCAGCAGCAAAGATAAAGGGACAGGGGTCTACTCGCCCCAGCATTTT.

V gene TRBV5-1 combines with J gene TRBJ2-1, with D unclear. Trimming cost V 3 bases and J 0 bases, with 13 bases left between them. This CDR3 comprises 16 residues. Germline V gene sequence: CDR1 SGHRS, CDR2 YFSETQ. The CDR3 is CASSSPSQSSYNEQFF. The CDR3 DNA reads TGCGCCAGCAGCTCCCCTTCCCAGAGCTCCTACAATGAGCAGTTCTTC. Full variable domain (outside the CDR3, taken from reference TRBV5-1 and TRBJ2-1): KAGVTQTPRYLIKTRGQQVTLSCSPISGHRSVSWYQQTPGQGLQFLFEYFSETQRNKGNFPGRFSGRQFSNSRSEMNVSTLELGDSALYLCASSSPSQSSYNEQFFGPGTRLTVL.

This CDR3 reads CASSTGQGIPGTEAFF. Here the CDR3 DNA reads TGTGCCAGTAGTACAGGACAGGGGATCCCGGGCACTGAAGCTTTCTTT. V is TRBV19 and J is TRBJ1-1; 9 nucleotides match TRBD1. CDR3 length: 16 residues. Germline CDR1 LNHDA, CDR2 SQIVND (reference sequence). The V and J ends lost 4 bases and 4 bases, in that order; junction bases with no gene match: 10.

This sequence joins TRBV5-1 and TRBJ2-5; D is unresolved. V was clipped by 4 bases and J by 2 bases, with 0 bases between them. The CDR3 spans 10 residues. Germline V gives CDR1 SGHRS, CDR2 YFSETQ. CDR3 residues: CASSQETQYF. The CDR3 DNA is TGCGCCAGCAGCCAAGAGACCCAGTACTTC.

The rearrangement joins TRBV14 to TRBJ1-6; 7 bases align to TRBD1. The trim removed 6 bases at V and 10 bases at J, leaving 9 bases unmatched. The CDR3 sequence is 14 residues long. Germline lookup yields CDR1 SGHDN and CDR2 FVKESK. CDR3 bases: TGTGCCAGCAGTCGACAGGGTACCAACTCACCCCTCCACTTT. Translation gives CASSRQGTNSPLHF.

The chain carries TRBV10-1 and TRBJ2-1; 10 bases map to TRBD2. V gave up 5 bases and J gave up 6 bases; unmatched junction bases: 4. Germline V gene sequence: CDR1 WNHNN, CDR2 SYGVQD (reference sequence). This CDR3 spans 14 amino acids. Here the CDR3 DNA reads TGCGCCAGCAGTACTAGCGGGAAGGCCAATGAGCAGTTCTTC. As protein: CASSTSGKANEQFF.

The genes are TRBV6-1 and TRBJ1-6, with D maybe TRBD1 (5 bases). This CDR3 contains 13 residues. V shed 5 bases and J shed 6 bases, with 8 bases lying between them. Germline-derived CDR1 and CDR2 are MNHNS and SASEGT. The CDR3 here is CASSMQGNSPLHF. The CDR3 coding sequence is TGTGCCAGCAGTATGCAGGGTAATTCACCCCTCCACTTT.

This chain connects TRBV7-2 to TRBJ2-3, with 12 bases fitting TRBD2. The CDR3 sequence is 16 residues long. Trimming cost V 5 bases and J 8 bases; bases outside gene matches: 11. Germline V gene sequence: CDR1 SGHTA, CDR2 FQGNSA. The CDR3 is CASSPTSGGPAVTQYF. In nucleotides, the CDR3 is TGTGCCAGCAGCCCCACTAGCGGGGGGCCCGCGGTTACGCAGTATTTT. Supplemented by reference TRBV7-2 and TRBJ2-3, the full variable domain reads GAGVSQSPSNKVTEKGKDVELRCDPISGHTALYWYRQSLGQGLEFLIYFQGNSAPDKSGLPSDRFSAERTGGSVSTLTIQRTQQEDSAVYLCASSPTSGGPAVTQYFGPGTRLTVL.

The chain couples TRBV7-3 to TRBJ1-1; possibly TRBD1 for D (5 bases). The V end was cut by 2 bases, the J end by 6 bases, with 16 bases between. In germline, CDR1 is SGHTA, CDR2 FQGTGA. This CDR3 contains 15 residues. The CDR3 region has the DNA TGTGCCAGCAGCTTACGGGCCGGACATGAGGCTGAAGCTTTCTTT. This gives the protein CASSLRAGHEAEAFF. Variable domain in full (rest from reference TRBV7-3 and TRBJ1-1): GAGVSQTPSNKVTEKGKYVELRCDPISGHTALYWYRQSLGQGPEFLIYFQGTGAADDSGLPNDRFFAVRPEGSVSTLKIQRTERGDSAVYLCASSLRAGHEAEAFFGQGTRLTVV.

The V call is TRBV4-1, the J call TRBJ2-2, with D perhaps TRBD1 or TRBD2 (5 bases each). Germline CDR1 is MGHRA and CDR2 is YSYEKL. The CDR3 consists of 16 residues. Trimming removed 3 bases from V and 2 bases from J, with 13 bases in between. CDR3 protein: CASSQRVGPNTGELFF. The CDR3, as DNA: TGCGCCAGCAGCCAGAGGGTGGGGCCAAACACCGGGGAGCTGTTTTTT.

In this sample, this clone turned up once. This rearrangement joins TRBV10-3 to TRBJ2-1; 8 nucleotides align to TRBD2. CDR1 and CDR2 (germline): ENHRY, SYGVKD. J lost 8 bases, V lost 1 base, and 7 bases had no gene match. The CDR3 spans 15 residues. CDR3 sequence: CAISELAGSRHEQFF. The CDR3, as DNA: TGTGCCATCAGTGAGTTAGCGGGATCTCGCCATGAGCAGTTCTTC.